This T cell receptor (beta chain) was retrieved from a study of response to subunit inactivated influenza vaccine. This clonotype was counted a few times. Its antigen is still unknown. Study-wide results and limits: The authors suggested that every seasonal influenza vaccination recruits few new T cells.

The CDR3 contains 14 residues. Germline V gene data show CDR1 as SGHRS and CDR2 as YFSETQ. Trimming left V 4 bases short and J 4 bases short, with 11 bases between. TCRdb reprocessed the RT-PCR reads with MiXCR, giving one entry per CDR3 protein. The table shows 800,000 to 1,000,000 distinct CDR3 sequences, with roughly 20% occurring only once. The sample consisted of PBMCs from blood, taken around 5 days after vaccination. The chain joins TRBV5-1 to TRBJ1-4; a weak D match, TRBD1 (6 bases). This TCR was sampled from a man between 50 and 59 years old who received an inactivated influenza vaccine. CDR3 nucleotide sequence: TGCGCCAGCAGCGCGACAGGCTATAATGAAAAACTGTTTTTT. This translates into CASSATGYNEKLFF. Full variable domain (outside the CDR3, taken from reference TRBV5-1 and TRBJ1-4): KAGVTQTPRYLIKTRGQQVTLSCSPISGHRSVSWYQQTPGQGLQFLFEYFSETQRNKGNFPGRFSGRQFSNSRSEMNVSTLELGDSALYLCASSATGYNEKLFFGSGTQLSVL.